Listed below are T cell receptor beta chains from one sample, sequenced in a study of T cells after yellow fever vaccination. One entry per CDR3 protein, called by TCRdb with MiXCR from the 5' RACE reads. This table holds under 400,000 distinct CDR3 sequences, approximately 10% found once. The specimen comprised PBMCs, sampled on the day of the first yellow fever vaccination. The receptor set was obtained from a man aged 18 to 35 who received the YFV17D yellow fever vaccine. Both conserved end residues are part of each CDR3. A D gene is named only where the DNA matches it firmly. The size of a clone is reported for some rows only, either as once, few or many, or as a class for expanded clones.

J gene	D gene	V gene	clone size	CDR3 DNA	CDR3 protein
TRBJ2-1	TRBD2	TRBV3-1	few	TGTGCCAGCAGCCCCTATCCCCTAGCGGGAAACAATGAGCAGTTCTTC	CASSPYPLAGNNEQFF
TRBJ1-5	TRBD1	TRBV7-9	few	TGTGCCAGCAGCTCTGCCCGAGGACAGGGAATTCTGCCCCAGCATTTT	CASSSARGQGILPQHF
TRBJ2-6	-	TRBV3-1	-	TGTGCCAGCAGCCCCGGTGGGGCCAACGTCCTGACTTTC	CASSPGGANVLTF
TRBJ1-2	-	TRBV10-3	many	TGTGCCATCAGTGAGTCGTTCTCAAGATCGGTTGATGGCTACACCTTC	CAISESFSRSVDGYTF
TRBJ2-3	TRBD2	TRBV7-3	once	TGTGCCAGCAGCCCAATCGGACTAGCCGGAGATACGCAGTATTTT	CASSPIGLAGDTQYF
TRBJ2-3	TRBD2	TRBV6-5	-	TGTGCCAGCAGTTACTCTTTAGCGGGGGGGCCAGATACGCAGTATTTT	CASSYSLAGGPDTQYF
TRBJ2-5	TRBD1	TRBV5-4	few	TGTGCCAGCAGTCAAACTGGGACAGACCAAGAGACCCAGTACTTC	CASSQTGTDQETQYF
TRBJ2-2	TRBD2	TRBV4-1	many	TGCGCCAGCAGCCTATACTCTAGCGGGGGGGGCACCGGGGAGCTGTTTTTT	CASSLYSSGGGTGELFF
TRBJ2-7	-	TRBV10-2	few	TGCGCCAGCAGTGACGGGAGCACCTACGAGCAGTACTTC	CASSDGSTYEQYF
TRBJ2-5	-	TRBV10-3	few	TGTGCCATCAAAGGGGTGCAAGAGACCCAGTACTTC	CAIKGVQETQYF
TRBJ2-3	-	TRBV5-1	many	TGCGCCAGCAGCTTTCCCGGTTCCTCTAGCACAGATACGCAGTATTTT	CASSFPGSSSTDTQYF
TRBJ2-2	-	TRBV7-2	many	TGTGCCAGCAGCTTAGCGAGGACCGGGGAGCTGTTTTTT	CASSLARTGELFF
TRBJ1-5	TRBD1	TRBV27	-	TGTGCCAGCAGGCAGGGGCAGGGGGGTCCGACCCAGCATTTT	CASRQGQGGPTQHF
TRBJ2-7	-	TRBV5-1	few	TGCGCCAGCAGCTTGGAGGCGGCTCGTGGCTACGAGCAGTACTTC	CASSLEAARGYEQYF
TRBJ2-5	-	TRBV4-1	-	TGCGCCAGCAGCCCGCGGGGAAAGACCCAGTACTTC	CASSPRGKTQYF
TRBJ1-2	-	TRBV12-3/TRBV12-4	few	TGTGCCAGCGGGACTCCTCTCCGGACGCGTGACTACACCTTC	CASGTPLRTRDYTF
TRBJ2-3	TRBD2	TRBV18	few	TGTGCCAGCTCACCTCCGGGACTAGCGTGGGATACGCAGTATTTT	CASSPPGLAWDTQYF
TRBJ1-1	-	TRBV20-1	-	TGTGGGGGGATGAGGGCTGAAGCTTTCTTT	CGGMRAEAFF
TRBJ2-2	TRBD1	TRBV7-9	few	TGTGCCAGCACCACGACAGGGGCTTTGACCGGGGAGCTGTTTTTT	CASTTTGALTGELFF
TRBJ2-2	-	TRBV7-2	-	TGTGCCAGCAGCCAAAGGGAGACCGGGGAGCTGTTTTTT	CASSQRETGELFF
TRBJ1-3	-	TRBV5-5	few	TGTGCCAGCAGCCCGGGGGGGCAGGCGCCCGGAAACACCATATATTTT	CASSPGGQAPGNTIYF
TRBJ2-3	TRBD2	TRBV27	few	TGTGCCAGCAGCCGAAGACTAGCGGGCAGCACAGATACGCAGTATTTT	CASSRRLAGSTDTQYF